The rows below give T cell receptor beta chains drawn from one sample of a study of CD8 T cells in ankylosing spondylitis. TCRdb reanalysed the 5' RACE reads using MiXCR and keeps one entry per CDR3 protein. The sample lists around 230,000 distinct CDR3 sequences, approximately 9% occurring once. The sample was blood, either unsorted or a sorted T cell fraction (not recorded which). All receptors come from a male donor with ankylosing spondylitis or in good health (not recorded which). The CDR3 runs from the conserved cysteine through the conserved F or W. Fields, in order: J gene, V gene, D gene, clone size, CDR3 DNA, CDR3 protein. The D gene is left open where the match is weak. Size tells how often a clone was seen (once, few, many) or the class of an expanded clone, and some rows leave it out.

J: TRBJ2-2
V: TRBV27
D: -
size: many
DNA: TGTGCCAGCAGGGATAGGGACCGTCCCAACACGTTGAACACCGGGGAGCTGTTTTTT
CDR3: CASRDRDRPNTLNTGELFF

J: TRBJ2-7
V: TRBV11-2
D: TRBD2
size: many
DNA: TGTGCCAGCAGCTTAATGGCTAGCGGGAGGTATCCTCCGTACTTC
CDR3: CASSLMASGRYPPYF

J: TRBJ1-6
V: TRBV27
D: -
size: many
DNA: TGTGCCAGCAGTTCACCGGGACAATATAATTCACCCCTCCACTTT
CDR3: CASSSPGQYNSPLHF

J: TRBJ2-1
V: TRBV6-6
D: -
size: many
DNA: TGTGCCAGCAGTCCCGTCCGCAATGAGCAGTTCTTC
CDR3: CASSPVRNEQFF

J: TRBJ2-7
V: TRBV7-9
D: -
size: many
DNA: TGTGCCAGCAGCTTAGCAGTGGACGAGCAGTACTTC
CDR3: CASSLAVDEQYF

J: TRBJ2-3
V: TRBV24-1
D: -
size: -
DNA: TGTGCCACCAGTGACGGCCAGGGAGTCACAGATACGCAGTATTTT
CDR3: CATSDGQGVTDTQYF

J: TRBJ2-3
V: TRBV6-9
D: TRBD2
size: few
DNA: TGTGCCACCAGTTATTCGACGTGGGGTCTAGCGGGGGGACTCGACCCGGATACGCAGTATTTT
CDR3: CATSYSTWGLAGGLDPDTQYF

J: TRBJ2-1
V: TRBV11-2
D: -
size: many
DNA: TGTGCCAGCAGCCCTAGAGGTGGGGGAAGCTCCTACAATGAGCAGTTCTTC
CDR3: CASSPRGGGSSYNEQFF

J: TRBJ2-3
V: TRBV5-5
D: -
size: -
DNA: TGTGTCAGCAGCTGGACTGGCACAGATACGCAGTATTTT
CDR3: CVSSWTGTDTQYF

J: TRBJ1-5
V: TRBV7-2
D: -
size: many
DNA: TGTGCCAGCAGCTTAGTAGGGGCAGGGGCTCAGCCCCAGCATTTT
CDR3: CASSLVGAGAQPQHF

J: TRBJ2-7
V: TRBV27
D: -
size: many
DNA: TGTGCCAGCAGTTTAGGCAGGTGGGACGAGCAGTACTTC
CDR3: CASSLGRWDEQYF

J: TRBJ1-1
V: TRBV7-9
D: -
size: few
DNA: TGTGCCAGCAGTATCCGGGCCTTGAACACTGAAGCTTTCTTT
CDR3: CASSIRALNTEAFF

J: TRBJ2-7
V: TRBV29-1
D: -
size: many
DNA: TGCAGCGTCGGGGCCGCGAGGGAGCAGTACTTC
CDR3: CSVGAAREQYF

J: TRBJ2-3
V: TRBV6-2/TRBV6-3
D: TRBD2
size: many
DNA: TGTGCCAGCAGTTGGGGACTAGCGGGAGTTCGTGGGACAGATACGCAGTATTTT
CDR3: CASSWGLAGVRGTDTQYF

J: TRBJ2-7
V: TRBV18
D: -
size: many
DNA: TGTGCCAGCCAGAGCCCGGCCTCCACAGCCAACGAGCAGTACTTC
CDR3: CASQSPASTANEQYF

J: TRBJ2-7
V: TRBV2
D: TRBD1
size: few
DNA: TGTGCCAGCAGGAAGACAGGGCTCGAGCAGTACTTC
CDR3: CASRKTGLEQYF

J: TRBJ2-3
V: TRBV7-2
D: TRBD1
size: many
DNA: TGTGCCAGCAGCTTTCCTAGGGACAGCCACACAGATACGCAGTATTTT
CDR3: CASSFPRDSHTDTQYF

J: TRBJ1-1
V: TRBV20-1
D: -
size: many
DNA: TGCAGTGCTAGACAGGGTCTGAACACTGAAGCTTTCTTT
CDR3: CSARQGLNTEAFF

J: TRBJ2-7
V: TRBV7-2
D: -
size: many
DNA: TGTGCCAGCACAGGGGGGGTAGCGGGTACCTACGAGCAGTACTTC
CDR3: CASTGGVAGTYEQYF

J: TRBJ2-2
V: TRBV5-1
D: TRBD1
size: many
DNA: TGCGCCAGCAGCTTGACAGGGGGCGACGGGGAGCTGTTTTTT
CDR3: CASSLTGGDGELFF

J: TRBJ2-5
V: TRBV7-9
D: -
size: many
DNA: TGTGCCAGCAGCTCAGCCCTTACTAGGCGAGAGACCCAGTACTTC
CDR3: CASSSALTRRETQYF

J: TRBJ2-6
V: TRBV12-3/TRBV12-4
D: TRBD2
size: many
DNA: TGTGCCAGCAGTTTAGGAGGACTAGCGGGACTCCCTGGGGCCAACGTCCTGACTTTC
CDR3: CASSLGGLAGLPGANVLTF

J: TRBJ1-2
V: TRBV10-3
D: -
size: -
DNA: TGTGCCATCAGTGATAACCGGCAGCCCCTGAACTATGGCTACACCTTC
CDR3: CAISDNRQPLNYGYTF

J: TRBJ2-5
V: TRBV5-1
D: -
size: many
DNA: TGCGCCAGCAGCTTGGCCCCCTTGGCGGTCCAAGAGACCCAGTACTTC
CDR3: CASSLAPLAVQETQYF

J: TRBJ2-5
V: TRBV20-1
D: TRBD2
size: many
DNA: TGCAGTGCTAGTTCGACTAGCAGAGAGACCCAGTACTTC
CDR3: CSASSTSRETQYF

J: TRBJ2-1
V: TRBV4-1
D: TRBD2
size: -
DNA: TGCGCCAGCAGCCGGACTAGCGGCCTCAACAATGAGCAGTTCTTC
CDR3: CASSRTSGLNNEQFF

J: TRBJ2-1
V: TRBV5-1
D: -
size: many
DNA: TGCGCCAGCAGCTTAGACTCGACGGAGGTTGAGCAGTTCTTC
CDR3: CASSLDSTEVEQFF

J: TRBJ2-1
V: TRBV7-2
D: TRBD1
size: -
DNA: TGTGCCAGCAGCTTAGCGGACAGGTCGTACAATGAGCAGTTCTTC
CDR3: CASSLADRSYNEQFF